This TCR beta chain was sequenced in a study of CD8 T cells in Susac syndrome. Findings and limits, study-wide: As acknowledged by the study, its TCR sequencing and HLA analysis included a relatively small number of individuals.

cDNA came from approximately 0.5 to 1 ug RNA primed by random hexamers. immunoSEQ multiplex PCR amplified TCR beta CDR3 across 54 Vbeta, 13 Jbeta. In TCRdb, the immunoSEQ multiplex PCR reads were re-called with MiXCR into one record per CDR3 protein. The repertoire consists of tens of thousands of distinct CDR3 sequences, with more than 85% occurring once and the leading ten covering around 0.49%. In regard to this clonotype: Its antigen is unknown.

From blood CD8+ and CD4+ T cells, TCR beta sequences were generated. Treatment-naive patients with stable or active relapsing-remitting disease served as multiple sclerosis controls. V was clipped by 6 bases and J by 1 base; unmatched bases: 9. The length of the CDR3 is 16 residues. CDR1 and CDR2 from the germline V gene are SNHLY and FYNNEI. This chain joins TRBV2 and TRBJ2-3, with 8 bases aligning to TRBD2. Source material: CD8+ T cells from PBMCs. The sequence was obtained from a human donor with multiple sclerosis. CDR3 coding DNA: TGTGCCAGCAGGATGCTTAGACTAGCGCGCACAGATACGCAGTATTTT. This gives the protein CASRMLRLARTDTQYF.